The 28 T cell receptor beta chains reported below all come from one sample, sequenced in a study of T-cell reconstitution after alpha-beta-depleted transplantation in children. Researchers prepared the TCRbeta library using unique molecular identifiers, the study reports. TCRdb reanalysed the PCR reads using MiXCR and keeps one entry per CDR3 protein. Counted here are more than 120,000 distinct CDR3 sequences, about 9% occurring once; the ten biggest clones make up about a sixth. The sequenced sample was PBMCs, mostly from graft donor cells, obtained 180 days after TCRalphabeta/CD19-depleted stem cell transplant. These receptors were taken from a female patient under 10 years old who had a stem cell transplant for congenital amegakaryocytic thrombocytopenia, so the T cells may come from the graft donor.

The chain carries TRBV20-1 and TRBJ2-7; D gene unclear. Trimming left V 1 base short and J 6 bases short, with 13 bases between. Per germline, CDR1 DFQATT and CDR2 SNEGSKA (reference sequence). The length of the CDR3 is 13 residues. The CDR3 coding sequence is TGCAGTGCTAGAGTCCATACGGGTGGCGAGCAGTACTTC. Its translation is CSARVHTGGEQYF.

This clonotype was seen many times. The chain employs TRBV29-1 and TRBJ2-5; 13 bases fit TRBD2. The CDR3 loop spans 15 amino acids. V lost 5 bases, J lost 5 bases, and 8 bases stayed unmatched. CDR1 is SQVTM, CDR2 ANQGSEA, per germline. The CDR3 nucleotides read TGCAGCGTTTCCGGGACTAGCGGGACTGAGGAGACCCAGTACTTC. This sequence encodes CSVSGTSGTEETQYF.

V is TRBV6-1 and J is TRBJ1-1; D possibly corresponds to TRBD1 (5 bases). CDR1 and CDR2 from the germline V gene are MNHNS and SASEGT. The CDR3 is 19 amino acids. Trimming took off 0 bases at V and 0 bases at J, with 20 bases between the two ends. In nucleotides, the CDR3 is TGTGCCAGCAGTGAAGCGCCTGGACATCATGCCCTCATGAACACTGAAGCTTTCTTT. Its protein is CASSEAPGHHALMNTEAFF.

The V call is TRBV30, the J call TRBJ2-4, with D tentatively TRBD1 (6 bases). In germline, CDR1 is GTSNPN, CDR2 SVGIG (reference sequence). The CDR3 has 14 amino acids. Trimming took 2 bases from V and 0 from J, leaving 8 bases between them. CDR3: CAWSTGLAKNIQYF. CDR3 bases: TGTGCCTGGAGTACAGGGTTAGCCAAAAACATTCAGTACTTC.

This clonotype was seen a handful of times. The V and J genes are TRBV12-3 or TRBV12-4 and TRBJ2-4; the match to TRBD1 covers 11 bases. CDR3 length equals 17 residues. With 1 base clipped from V and 2 bases from J, the junction kept 4 bases outside the gene matches. The CDR3 sequence is CASSLGWTGGPKNIQYF. In nucleotides, the CDR3 is TGTGCCAGCAGTTTAGGATGGACAGGGGGCCCCAAAAACATTCAGTACTTC.

This clonotype was counted between two and nine times. V usage is TRBV28 and J usage is TRBJ1-1; TRBD1 might be the D (5 bases). The CDR3 extends over 18 amino acids. The V end lost 4 bases, the J end lost 4 bases, and 25 bases lay between the germline ends. Germline V gene lookup returns CDR1 MDHEN and CDR2 SYDVKM. This chain's CDR3 is CASSSFPAGKAMVTEAFF. CDR3 in DNA: TGTGCCAGCAGTTCTTTCCCGGCAGGGAAGGCTATGGTCACTGAAGCTTTCTTT. Drawing the rest from reference TRBV28 and TRBJ1-1, the complete variable domain is DVKVTQSSRYLVKRTGEKVFLECVQDMDHENMFWYRQDPGLGLRLIYFSYDVKMKEKGDIPEGYSVSREKKERFSLILESASTNQTSMYLCASSSFPAGKAMVTEAFFGQGTRLTVV.

This clonotype came up many times. The rearrangement uses TRBV6-5 and TRBJ2-2; D is ambiguous. Deletions cut 0 bases from V and 4 bases from J, with 9 bases between. Germline lookup yields CDR1 MNHEY and CDR2 SVGAGI. The CDR3 covers 15 residues. The CDR3 is CASSYSPAFTGELFF. CDR3 in DNA: TGTGCCAGCAGTTACTCGCCAGCCTTCACCGGGGAGCTGTTTTTT.

This clonotype came up many times. The chain carries TRBV28 and TRBJ1-5, with D hard to call. Germline V gene data show CDR1 as MDHEN and CDR2 as SYDVKM. The CDR3 covers 16 residues. V was trimmed by 2 bases and J by 2 bases, leaving 13 bases between them. The DNA of the CDR3 is TGTGCCAGCAGTTTAGAGGGCGTTAGAGGCAATCAGCCCCAGCATTTT. Its protein product is CASSLEGVRGNQPQHF.

This clonotype was found many times. V gene TRBV20-1 combines with J gene TRBJ2-1; D not resolved. Germline loops: CDR1 DFQATT, CDR2 SNEGSKA (reference sequence). Trimming removed 0 bases from V and 4 bases from J, with 4 bases in between. This CDR3 has 12 amino acids. CDR3 in amino acids: CSARDLYNEQFF. Written as DNA, the CDR3 is TGCAGTGCTAGAGATCTGTACAATGAGCAGTTCTTC.

This chain joins TRBV12-3 or TRBV12-4 and TRBJ2-1; D remains unclear. V was cut by 4 bases and J by 0 bases, with 13 bases left in between. This CDR3 spans 16 amino acids. The CDR3 here is CASSSRPASSYNEQFF. CDR3 nucleotides: TGTGCCAGCAGTTCCCGGCCAGCGAGCTCCTACAATGAGCAGTTCTTC.

Many counts were recorded for this clonotype. The chain links TRBV7-8 to TRBJ2-4, with unresolved D. Trimming left V 1 base short and J 2 bases short, with 12 bases between. The CDR3 length is 16 residues. CDR1 is SGHVS and CDR2 is FQNEAQ in the germline V gene. CDR3 amino acids: CASSLVGGSTKNIQYF. CDR3 in DNA: TGTGCCAGCAGCTTAGTTGGCGGCAGTACCAAAAACATTCAGTACTTC.

This clonotype was detected many times. The chain combines TRBV11-3 with TRBJ1-5, with D unresolved. The ends were cut back, 4 bases at V and 6 bases at J, with 1 base in the middle. CDR1 SGHNT and CDR2 YENEEA come from the germline V gene. The CDR3 contains 10 residues. CDR3 DNA: TGTGCCAGCAGCTGTCAGCCCCAGCATTTT. As protein: CASSCQPQHF.

In this sample, this clonotype turned up many times. V gene TRBV9 combines with J gene TRBJ2-1; D unclear. The CDR3 contains 12 residues. Germline V gene lookup returns CDR1 SGDLS and CDR2 YYNGEE. V lost 4 bases and J lost 9, with 11 bases in between. CDR3 amino acids: CASSSDFSEQFF. CDR3 bases: TGTGCCAGCAGCTCAGACTTTAGTGAGCAGTTCTTC. Looking up the rest from reference TRBV9 and TRBJ2-1 gives the full variable domain: DSGVTQTPKHLITATGQRVTLRCSPRSGDLSVYWYQQSLDQGLQFLIQYYNGEERAKGNILERFSAQQFPDLHSELNLSSLELGDSALYFCASSSDFSEQFFGPGTRLTVL.

V is TRBV5-1 and J is TRBJ1-3; 8 nucleotides agree with TRBD1. V shed 3 bases, J shed 4 bases, and the junction held 9 bases outside the gene matches. The germline CDR1 and CDR2 sequences are SGHRS and YFSETQ. CDR3 length equals 16 residues. CDR3 bases: TGCGCCAGCAGCTATGCCGACAGGGGTGCAGGAAACACCATATATTTT. Translated, it gives CASSYADRGAGNTIYF. The full variable domain, its missing parts supplied by reference TRBV5-1 and TRBJ1-3, is KAGVTQTPRYLIKTRGQQVTLSCSPISGHRSVSWYQQTPGQGLQFLFEYFSETQRNKGNFPGRFSGRQFSNSRSEMNVSTLELGDSALYLCASSYADRGAGNTIYFGEGSWLTVV.

The chain is built from TRBV25-1 and TRBJ2-5; D might be TRBD2 (5 bases). V was trimmed by 10 bases and J by 5 bases, leaving 20 bases between them. The germline V gene encodes CDR1 MGHDK and CDR2 SYGVNS. The CDR3 extends over 14 amino acids. CDR3 sequence reads: CAIGSSTGMETQYF. CDR3 in DNA: TGTGCCATAGGGTCATCGACGGGGATGGAGACCCAGTACTTC.

This clonotype was observed many times. The V call is TRBV5-1, the J call TRBJ2-1, with 10 bases aligning to TRBD1. Germline CDR1 is SGHRS and CDR2 is YFSETQ. Trimming cost V 4 bases and J 3 bases; bases outside gene matches: 7. This CDR3 is built from 16 residues. The CDR3 loop is CASSLLRTGGYNEQFF. In nucleotides, the CDR3 is TGCGCCAGCAGCCTCCTAAGGACAGGGGGCTACAATGAGCAGTTCTTC.

The genes are TRBV12-3 or TRBV12-4 and TRBJ2-2; 9 nucleotides agree with TRBD2. The CDR3 covers 15 residues. V lost 5 bases to trimming and J lost 1 base; unmatched junction nucleotides: 2. CDR3 sequence: CASSRRGGNTGELFF. The CDR3 DNA reads as TGTGCCAGCAGTAGGCGGGGGGGGAACACCGGGGAGCTGTTTTTT.

The chain is built from TRBV10-3 and TRBJ2-7; 8 positions agree with TRBD2. CDR1 is ENHRY and CDR2 is SYGVKD in the germline V gene. The CDR3 covers 13 residues. V was clipped by 7 bases and J by 1 base; unmatched bases: 3. CDR3 in DNA: TGTGCCATCACCCCGGGGGGGTCCTACGAGCAGTACTTC. It encodes CAITPGGSYEQYF.

This clonotype has ten or more counts. The V gene is TRBV28, the J gene TRBJ2-1, with 8 bases identical to TRBD1. Germline CDR1 and CDR2: MDHEN and SYDVKM. There are 16 residues in the CDR3. Unmatched junction bases numbered 6, after V lost 2 bases and J lost 3 bases. The CDR3 here is CASSLGQGAVYNEQFF. The CDR3 region has the DNA TGTGCCAGCAGTTTAGGCCAGGGGGCGGTCTACAATGAGCAGTTCTTC.

This clonotype was seen repeatedly, ten times or more. V and J are TRBV28 and TRBJ2-1; TRBD2 matches at 8 bases. J was trimmed by 4 bases and V by 5 bases; bases with no gene match: 10. Germline CDR1 is MDHEN and CDR2 is SYDVKM. This CDR3 has 16 residues. The CDR3 protein is CASSPPGKRGYNEQFF. The CDR3 DNA is TGTGCCAGCAGTCCACCTGGGAAGCGGGGGTACAATGAGCAGTTCTTC.

This clonotype was detected many times. V is TRBV10-3 and J is TRBJ2-7, with 8 bases lining up with TRBD2. Trimming took 2 bases from V and 1 from J; bases not matched to a gene: 4. This CDR3 comprises 15 residues. The germline V gene encodes CDR1 ENHRY and CDR2 SYGVKD. In nucleotides, the CDR3 is TGTGCCATCAGTGAGACCGGGACTAGTTCCTACGAGCAGTACTTC. This encodes CAISETGTSSYEQYF.

V is TRBV9 and J is TRBJ1-2; D is possibly TRBD1 (5 bases). CDR1 and CDR2 from the germline V gene are SGDLS and YYNGEE. V dropped 0 bases and J dropped 8 bases, with 14 bases sitting between them. This CDR3 has 14 amino acids. The CDR3 sequence: CASSVDGGVGGYTF. The DNA of the CDR3 is TGTGCCAGCAGCGTAGACGGAGGGGTTGGCGGCTACACCTTC. The complete variable domain, with remaining parts taken from reference TRBV9 and TRBJ1-2, reads DSGVTQTPKHLITATGQRVTLRCSPRSGDLSVYWYQQSLDQGLQFLIQYYNGEERAKGNILERFSAQQFPDLHSELNLSSLELGDSALYFCASSVDGGVGGYTFGSGTRLTVV.

CDR3 sequence reads: CAWSITSGGLEYTQYF. The CDR3 region has the DNA TGTGCCTGGAGTATCACTAGCGGGGGCCTAGAATATACGCAGTATTTT. The chain recombines TRBV30 with TRBJ2-3, with TRBD2 matching 11 bases. J was trimmed by 7 bases and V by 2 bases; bases with no gene match: 11. This CDR3 has 16 residues. CDR1 is GTSNPN, CDR2 SVGIG, per germline (reference sequence).

This clonotype was observed at least ten times. A junction end diverges from the germline sequence, so it may reflect a read error. V is TRBV20-1 and J is TRBJ2-7; 9 positions match TRBD2. Germline V gives CDR1 DFQATT, CDR2 SNEGSKA (reference sequence). This CDR3 spans 14 amino acids. The CDR3 sequence is CSARVGGGAYEQYF. The CDR3 DNA sequence: TGCAGTGCCAGAGTGGGCGGGGGGGCTTACGAGCAGTACTTC.

This clonotype was recorded many times. This chain joins TRBV7-9 and TRBJ2-1, with 12 bases lining up with TRBD1. The CDR3 sequence is 13 residues long. V trimming: 5 bases; J trimming: 10 bases; junction bases outside the gene matches: 3. Germline assignment: CDR1 SEHNR and CDR2 FQNEAQ (reference sequence). Here the CDR3 reads CASSGTGGWEQFF. The CDR3 nucleotides are TGTGCCAGCAGCGGGACAGGGGGCTGGGAGCAGTTCTTC.

This clonotype occurred many times. The chain links TRBV20-1 to TRBJ2-4, with 9 bases aligning to TRBD1. The CDR3 length is 14 residues. With 3 bases clipped from V and 5 bases from J, the junction kept 5 bases outside the gene matches. Germline-derived CDR1 and CDR2 are DFQATT and SNEGSKA (reference sequence). CDR3 DNA: TGCAGTGCTAGGAGGACAGGGGTCCAAAACATTCAGTACTTC. It specifies CSARRTGVQNIQYF.

This clonotype was found many times. The V and J genes are TRBV7-7 and TRBJ2-2, with unresolved D. CDR3 length: 15 amino acids. Trimming cost V 2 bases and J 2 bases, with 9 bases left between them. Germline-derived CDR1 and CDR2 are SSHAT and FNYEAQ (reference sequence). The CDR3 bases are TGTGCCAGCAGCTTAAATCGGCTAAACACCGGGGAGCTGTTTTTT. As protein: CASSLNRLNTGELFF.

The chain joins TRBV7-9 to TRBJ1-4; weak D call: TRBD1 (5 bases). The V gene lost 3 bases and the J gene lost 8 bases, with 13 bases spanning the gap. The CDR3 totals 14 residues. Per the germline V gene, CDR1 is SEHNR and CDR2 is FQNEAQ (reference sequence). CDR3 coding DNA: TGTGCCAGCAGCTTCAAGGGGTCGGGAGAAAAACTGTTTTTT. This codes for CASSFKGSGEKLFF. The whole variable domain, remainder taken from reference TRBV7-9 and TRBJ1-4, is DTGVSQNPRHKITKRGQNVTFRCDPISEHNRLYWYRQTLGQGPEFLTYFQNEAQLEKSRLLSDRFSAERPKGSFSTLEIQRTEQGDSAMYLCASSFKGSGEKLFFGSGTQLSVL.